The TCR beta chain under discussion was sequenced for a study of naive and memory T cell subsets. Regarding the study as a whole: Naive repertoires, especially CD8, held a few larger clonotypes, possibly memory cells re-expressing CD45RA. In CD4 and CD8 cells, diversity dropped from naive through EMRA.

Both TRBC1 and TRBC2 were covered by a beta constant-region primer of two equimolar oligonucleotides. Four rounds of PCR amplified the ligated cDNA using nested alpha and beta constant-region primers plus SP2. The cDNA 3' end received a ligated single-stranded oligonucleotide carrying the SP2 primer and a 12-nucleotide UMI. One entry per CDR3 protein results from TCRdb running MiXCR on the UMI-ligation and nested PCR reads. This table holds 140,000 to 150,000 distinct CDR3 sequences, about 23% found once. CD4 T cells were positively selected, then CD8 T cells from the CD4-negative fraction. This clonotype was counted a few times. The antigen is unknown. This receptor was obtained from a human donor in good health. What was sequenced was naive CD4+ T cells from blood.

Written as DNA, the CDR3 is TGTGCCAGCAGTTACTCGCCTGGCTTCGATGAGCAGTTCTTC. This codes for CASSYSPGFDEQFF. The genes are TRBV6-6 and TRBJ2-1; D is uncertain. Germline CDR1 reads MNHNY; CDR2 reads SVGAGI (reference sequence). The CDR3 contains 14 residues. V was pared by 0 bases and J by 8 bases, with 11 bases between.